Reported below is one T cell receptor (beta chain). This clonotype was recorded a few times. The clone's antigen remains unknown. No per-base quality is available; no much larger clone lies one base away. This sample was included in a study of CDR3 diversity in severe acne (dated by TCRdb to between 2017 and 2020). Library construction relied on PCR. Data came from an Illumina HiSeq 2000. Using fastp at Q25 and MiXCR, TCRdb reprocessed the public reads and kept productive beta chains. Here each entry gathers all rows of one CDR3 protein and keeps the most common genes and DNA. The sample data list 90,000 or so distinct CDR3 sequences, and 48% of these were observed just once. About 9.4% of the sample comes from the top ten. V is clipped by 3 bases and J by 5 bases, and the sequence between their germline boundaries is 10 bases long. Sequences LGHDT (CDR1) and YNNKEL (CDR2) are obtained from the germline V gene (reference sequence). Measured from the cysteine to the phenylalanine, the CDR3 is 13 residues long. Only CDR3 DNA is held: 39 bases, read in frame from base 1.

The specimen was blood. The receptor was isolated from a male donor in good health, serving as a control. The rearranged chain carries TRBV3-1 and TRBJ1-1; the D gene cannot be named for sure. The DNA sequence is TGTGCCAGCAGCCAGGGATGGAGGACTGAAGCTTTCTTT. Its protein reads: CASSQGWRTEAFF. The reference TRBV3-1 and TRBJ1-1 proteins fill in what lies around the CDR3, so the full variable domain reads DTAVSQTPKYLVTQMGNDKSIKCEQNLGHDTMYWYKQDSKKFLKIMFSYNNKELIINETVPNRFSPKSPDKAHLNLHINSLELGDSAVYFCASSQGWRTEAFFGQGTRLTVV.